This TCR beta chain was recorded in a study of T cells of healthy individuals (dated by TCRdb to 2016 to 2019). This clonotype was counted ten times or more. It lacks a known antigen. Base-call qualities are not available, and no considerably larger clone is one nucleotide away. Preparation of the library involved 5' RACE. The instrument given in TCRdb is Illumina MiSeq. The public reads were reprocessed in TCRdb via fastp at Q25 and MiXCR, keeping in-frame beta chains. Rows are unified per CDR3 protein, each entry keeping the most common DNA and genes. A total of some 82,000 distinct CDR3 sequences appear in this sample, approximately 5.4% of them only once. The top ten clonotypes cover roughly 7.1% of the sample. Trimming takes 10 bases off V and 5 bases off J; junction bases not matched to a gene: 5. From the germline V gene, CDR1 is SNHLY and CDR2 is FYNNEI. Including cysteine and phenylalanine, the CDR3 has 12 amino acids. Just CDR3 DNA is preserved here, 36 bases in frame from base 1.

This sequence uses TRBV2 and TRBJ2-3, and 8 junctional nucleotides match TRBD2. The sequence was collected from a female donor in good health. The DNA is as follows: TGTGCCACCGGTCGGGGGGGAGATACGCAGTATTTT. It is translated as CATGRGGDTQYF. Outside the CDR3, residues come from the reference TRBV2 and TRBJ2-3 proteins, so the full variable domain is: EPEVTQTPSHQVTQMGQEVILRCVPISNHLYFYWYRQILGQKVEFLVSFYNNEISEKSEIFDDQFSVERPDGSNFTLKIRSTKLEDSAMYFCATGRGGDTQYFGPGTRLTVL.